What follows are 30 T cell receptor beta chains derived from one specimen sequenced in a study of blood T cell repertoires in COVID-19. Here immunoSEQ multiplex PCR was the method, and the copy in TCRdb shows in-frame clones only, minus some. This sample has about 210,000 clones, with roughly 82% found just once. The sample comprised peripheral blood. These receptors were obtained from a woman aged 40 to 50 with acute or convalescent COVID-19.

The V gene is TRBV2, the J gene TRBJ2-7; 10 bases agree with TRBD2. The V segment lost 2 bases and the J segment 5 bases; nucleotides outside the gene matches: 3. CDR1 is SNHLY and CDR2 is FYNNEI in the germline V gene. This CDR3 is 14 amino acids long. This CDR3 reads CASSEWTSGDEQYF. For the CDR3, the DNA is TGTGCCAGCAGTGAATGGACTAGCGGCGACGAGCAGTACTTC.

In this sample, this clone turned up once. Here the CDR3 reads CASSLIQNEQYF. The DNA of the CDR3 is TGTGCCAGCAGTTTAATCCAGAACGAGCAGTACTTC. V is TRBV6-5 and J is TRBJ2-7; the D is unclear. The V end was cut by 4 bases, the J end by 5 bases, with 9 bases between. The CDR3 runs to 12 residues. The germline V gene encodes CDR1 MNHEY and CDR2 SVGAGI.

The chain employs TRBV7-2 and TRBJ1-1, with 8 bases lining up with TRBD1. The CDR3 is 15 residues long. Germline lookup yields CDR1 SGHTA and CDR2 FQGNSA. Losses at the gene ends were 1 base for V and 4 bases for J; bases not matched to a gene: 5. The CDR3 bases are TGTGCCAGCAGCTTAGTAAGAACAGGGGGCACTGAAGCTTTCTTT. Amino acids: CASSLVRTGGTEAFF.

V usage is TRBV5-1 and J usage is TRBJ1-4, with TRBD1 identical over 8 bases. Trimming took 4 bases from V and 2 from J; bases not matched to a gene: 7. Per germline, CDR1 SGHRS and CDR2 YFSETQ. The CDR3 covers 16 residues. In DNA, the CDR3 is TGCGCCAGCAGCAAGGGACAGGAAGGGACTAATGAAAAACTGTTTTTT. It is translated as CASSKGQEGTNEKLFF. Drawing the rest from reference TRBV5-1 and TRBJ1-4, the complete variable domain is KAGVTQTPRYLIKTRGQQVTLSCSPISGHRSVSWYQQTPGQGLQFLFEYFSETQRNKGNFPGRFSGRQFSNSRSEMNVSTLELGDSALYLCASSKGQEGTNEKLFFGSGTQLSVL.

This clone was detected once. J is TRBJ1-4 and V is TRBV28; D ambiguous. The CDR3 runs to 13 residues. Germline CDR1 MDHEN, CDR2 SYDVKM. The V end was cut by 3 bases, the J end by 12 bases, with 14 bases between. The CDR3 region has the DNA TGTGCCAGCAGTTTCCCTGGGCGATTGGAACTGTTTTTT. Its protein product is CASSFPGRLELFF.

The chain couples TRBV19 to TRBJ1-6, with D hard to call. This CDR3 has 16 residues. Germline V CDR1 and CDR2: LNHDA, SQIVND (reference sequence). Trimming took 1 base from V and 0 from J, leaving 7 bases between them. This CDR3 is CASSIGGSSYNSPLHF. The DNA of the CDR3 is TGTGCCAGTAGTATAGGAGGATCCTCCTATAATTCACCCCTCCACTTT.

This chain links TRBV7-8 with TRBJ2-1, with 10 bases fitting TRBD2. Trimming took 5 bases from V and 10 from J; bases not matched to a gene: 8. CDR1 SGHVS and CDR2 FQNEAQ come from the germline V gene. CDR3 length equals 14 residues. As DNA, the CDR3 is TGTGCCAGCAGCCCCGGAGCGGGAGGGAGAGAGCAGTTCTTC. Translated, it gives CASSPGAGGREQFF.

This sequence joins TRBV3-1 (or the pseudogene TRBV3-2) and TRBJ1-2, with 7 nucleotides matching TRBD1. The CDR3 runs to 14 residues. In germline, CDR1 is LGHDT, CDR2 YNNKEL (reference sequence). V was pared by 3 bases and J by 2 bases, with 3 bases of the junction left unmatched. CDR3 nucleotides: TGTGCCAGCAGCCAGTGGGACAGAAACTATGGCTACACCTTC. Its protein product is CASSQWDRNYGYTF.

This clone was counted only a few times. V usage is TRBV6-4 and J usage is TRBJ1-2, with no clear D. V shed 0 bases and J shed 4 bases, with 12 bases lying between them. This CDR3 contains 15 residues. CDR1 is MRHNA and CDR2 is SNTAGT in the germline V gene. The chain's CDR3 is CASSDSSAGFYGYTF. CDR3 bases: TGTGCCAGCAGTGACTCGAGCGCGGGGTTCTATGGCTACACCTTC.

This rearrangement joins TRBV27 to TRBJ2-7; possible D gene TRBD2, 6 bases. Germline V gene data show CDR1 as MNHEY and CDR2 as SMNVEV (reference sequence). Trimming removed 3 bases from V and 3 bases from J, with 18 bases in between. This CDR3 has 16 amino acids. DNA of the CDR3: TGTGCCAGCAGTTTTTTCCTTAGCGGAGTTCGCTACGAGCAGTACTTC. Protein product: CASSFFLSGVRYEQYF.

This chain links TRBV10-2 with TRBJ1-2; D may be TRBD1 (5 bases). The V and J ends lost 1 base and 6 bases respectively, with 15 bases between them. CDR3 length equals 15 residues. CDR1 is WSHSY, CDR2 SAAADI, per germline. The CDR3 DNA is TGCGCCAGCAGTGAGTTAGCCGGTGGAGGGGATGGCTACACCTTC. Translated: CASSELAGGGDGYTF.

The chain carries TRBV5-1 and TRBJ1-6, with 8 positions matching TRBD1. Germline V lookup: CDR1 SGHRS, CDR2 YFSETQ. The CDR3 sequence is 17 residues long. The J segment lost 6 bases and the V segment lost 4 bases, leaving 12 bases of the junction unmatched. CDR3 sequence reads: CASSPNPNTGGNSPLHF. The CDR3 DNA reads as TGCGCCAGCAGCCCTAATCCCAACACAGGGGGTAATTCACCCCTCCACTTT.

The chain recombines TRBV19 with TRBJ1-5, with a weak D call TRBD1 (5 bases). Germline-derived CDR1 and CDR2 are LNHDA and SQIVND (reference sequence). This CDR3 is 14 amino acids long. Deletions cut 5 bases from V and 4 bases from J, with 12 bases between. The CDR3 sequence: CASSLRVQNQPQHF. The CDR3 DNA sequence: TGTGCCAGTAGTCTCAGGGTACAGAATCAGCCCCAGCATTTT.

The V and J genes are TRBV6-5 and TRBJ2-2; 9 positions agree with TRBD2. This CDR3 contains 16 residues. The germline CDR1 and CDR2 sequences are MNHEY and SVGAGI. V trimming: 2 bases; J trimming: 6 bases; junction bases outside the gene matches: 7. The CDR3 DNA sequence: TGTGCCAGCAGTTACCCTCCCCGCGGGAGGGCCGGGGAGCTGTTTTTT. It yields the protein CASSYPPRGRAGELFF.

The chain employs TRBV12-5 and TRBJ1-2; possibly TRBD1 for D (6 bases). CDR3 length equals 18 residues. The V gene's germline CDR1 is LGHNT and CDR2 FRNRAP. V lost 6 bases to trimming and J lost 2 bases, with 25 bases between them. DNA for the CDR3: TGTGCTAGTGGGTCCCCGGGGCAGGGGTTAATCTCAAACTATGGCTACACCTTC. Its translation: CASGSPGQGLISNYGYTF.

The chain has TRBV5-1 and TRBJ2-5; 7 bases are shared with TRBD2. The length of the CDR3 is 16 residues. V shed 0 bases and J 4 bases; nucleotides not matched to a gene: 9. CDR1 SGHRS and CDR2 YFSETQ come from the germline V gene. As DNA, the CDR3 is TGCGCCAGCAGCTTGGCCTTAGGACCGGGAGGAGAGACCCAGTACTTC. It specifies CASSLALGPGGETQYF.

The genes are TRBV28 and TRBJ2-7; 11 bases are shared with TRBD2. The junction had 12 bases not matched to a gene; V was cut back by 5 bases and J by 6 bases. Germline CDR1 is MDHEN and CDR2 is SYDVKM. CDR3 size: 16 residues. CDR3 amino acids: CASSPATSGRTGEQYF. For the CDR3, the DNA is TGTGCCAGCAGTCCCGCCACTAGCGGGAGAACTGGCGAGCAGTACTTC.

V gene TRBV7-2 combines with J gene TRBJ2-7, with 8 bases aligning to TRBD1. The CDR3 spans 15 residues. CDR1 and CDR2 from the germline V gene are SGHTA and FQGNSA. V shed 2 bases, J shed 3 bases, and the junction held 6 bases outside the gene matches. CDR3 region: CASSLKGQGHYEQYF. The CDR3, as DNA: TGTGCCAGCAGCTTAAAAGGACAGGGCCACTACGAGCAGTACTTC.

This clone was counted between two and nine times. The genes are TRBV3-1 (or the pseudogene TRBV3-2) and TRBJ2-7, with TRBD2 as a possible D gene (6 bases). V was clipped by 0 bases and J by 0 bases, with 21 bases between them. The CDR3 spans 19 residues. Germline CDR1 is LGHDT and CDR2 is YNNKEL (reference sequence). CDR3 amino acids: CASSQDGGVNPKFSYEQYF. In DNA form, the CDR3 reads TGTGCCAGCAGCCAAGACGGGGGAGTCAACCCCAAGTTCTCCTACGAGCAGTACTTC.

The rearrangement uses TRBV5-1 and TRBJ1-3, with TRBD1 matching over 9 bases. The germline V gene encodes CDR1 SGHRS and CDR2 YFSETQ. The trim removed 0 bases at V and 3 bases at J, leaving 4 bases unmatched. CDR3 length: 16 amino acids. Here the CDR3 DNA reads TGCGCCAGCAGCTTGGTACAGGGGGCTGGTGGAAACACCATATATTTT. Translated: CASSLVQGAGGNTIYF.

The CDR3 protein is CASSPTEDEAFF. CDR3 coding DNA: TGTGCCAGCAGTCCGACAGAAGATGAAGCTTTCTTT. V is TRBV6-6 and J is TRBJ1-1; possible D gene TRBD1, 5 bases. CDR3 size: 12 residues. Trimming shortened V by 5 bases and J by 7 bases, and 11 bases separated the two germline ends. Per the germline V gene, CDR1 is MNHNY and CDR2 is SVGAGI (reference sequence).

The CDR3 loop is CASSPDRGLDEQFF. Written as DNA, the CDR3 is TGTGCCAGTAGTCCGGACAGGGGGCTCGATGAGCAGTTCTTC. The chain couples TRBV19 to TRBJ2-1, with 11 nucleotides matching TRBD1. CDR1 is LNHDA and CDR2 is SQIVND in the germline V gene (reference sequence). The V gene end was trimmed by 5 bases and the J gene end by 8 bases; junction bases not matched to a gene: 5. CDR3 length: 14 amino acids.

The chain has TRBV5-1 and TRBJ2-1; 7 bases fit TRBD1. CDR3 length: 15 amino acids. V shed 2 bases, J shed 7 bases, and the junction held 9 bases outside the gene matches. Germline loops: CDR1 SGHRS, CDR2 YFSETQ. The CDR3 DNA sequence: TGCGCCAGCAGCTTTAGGGACAGCCAGGCGAATGAGCAGTTCTTC. Encoded protein: CASSFRDSQANEQFF.

The genes are TRBV24-1 and TRBJ1-5, with D uncertain. The CDR3 is 16 residues long. Germline V gives CDR1 KGHDR, CDR2 SFDVKD. V shed 1 base and J shed 0 bases, with 9 bases lying between them. Here the CDR3 DNA reads TGTGCCACCAGTGATTTTTCCAAGCATAGCAATCAGCCCCAGCATTTT. Translation: CATSDFSKHSNQPQHF.

This clone was found many times. The chain is built from TRBV11-1 and TRBJ2-1; D is uncertain. Deletions cut 1 base from V and 5 bases from J, with 6 bases between. From germline, CDR1 is SGHAT and CDR2 FQDESV (reference sequence). This CDR3 spans 13 amino acids. DNA for the CDR3: TGTGCCAGCAGCTTAGGCGTCCACAATGAGCAGTTCTTC. Amino acid sequence: CASSLGVHNEQFF.

This chain uses TRBV24-1 with TRBJ2-3; the match to TRBD2 covers 14 bases. J gave up 4 bases and V 2 bases, and 7 bases lay outside the gene matches. The CDR3 consists of 18 residues. The germline gives CDR1 KGHDR, CDR2 SFDVKD. The CDR3 sequence is CATSDWGLAGEGADTQYF. CDR3 nucleotides: TGTGCCACCAGTGATTGGGGACTAGCGGGAGAGGGAGCAGATACGCAGTATTTT.

The chain couples TRBV7-2 to TRBJ2-3, with TRBD2 matching over 8 bases. Trimming removed 2 bases from V and 2 bases from J; junction bases left unmatched: 9. CDR1 and CDR2 from the germline V gene are SGHTA and FQGNSA. The CDR3 is 17 amino acids. The CDR3 region has the DNA TGTGCCAGCAGCTTACTAGCGGGCTTCTCGATCACAGATACGCAGTATTTT. Translated: CASSLLAGFSITDTQYF.

V and J are TRBV2 and TRBJ2-1, with D possibly being TRBD1 (6 bases). The V gene lost 4 bases and the J gene lost 2 bases, with 12 bases spanning the gap. The CDR3 covers 15 residues. CDR1 is SNHLY, CDR2 FYNNEI, per germline. The CDR3 here is CASSGYRQAYNEQFF. The CDR3 DNA is TGTGCCAGCAGTGGGTACCGACAGGCCTACAATGAGCAGTTCTTC.

The V gene is TRBV6-5, the J gene TRBJ1-1; TRBD1 aligns across 7 bases. This CDR3 has 14 amino acids. Germline values: CDR1 MNHEY, CDR2 SVGAGI. V dropped 2 bases and J dropped 4; count of bases not matched to a gene: 4. The CDR3 bases are TGTGCCAGCAGTTACGAGGGGGCGGGCACTGAAGCTTTCTTT. Protein sequence: CASSYEGAGTEAFF.

This clone has just a few counts. The chain links TRBV19 to TRBJ1-2, with D uncertain. Trimming removed 7 bases from V and 4 bases from J, with 19 bases in between. The CDR3 extends over 15 amino acids. Germline assignment: CDR1 LNHDA and CDR2 SQIVND (reference sequence). The CDR3 sequence is CASMAGFGWSYGYTF. The CDR3 DNA sequence: TGTGCCAGTATGGCGGGGTTCGGTTGGAGCTATGGCTACACCTTC. Looking up the rest from reference TRBV19 and TRBJ1-2 gives the full variable domain: DGGITQSPKYLFRKEGQNVTLSCEQNLNHDAMYWYRQDPGQGLRLIYYSQIVNDFQKGDIAEGYSVSREKKESFPLTVTSAQKNPTAFYLCASMAGFGWSYGYTFGSGTRLTVV.